This entry concerns a single TCR beta chain. The antigen is undetermined. Method: immunoSEQ multiplex PCR; TCRdb's copy keeps in-frame clones and lacks some. The sample yields fewer than 30,000 clones, approximately 90% seen once. The source of the sample is a study of OX40 agonist ivuxolimab in advanced cancers. This CDR3 has 11 amino acids. CDR1 is GTSNPN, CDR2 SVGIG, per germline (reference sequence). The V and J ends lost 6 bases and 6 bases respectively, with 11 bases between them. Study-level points and caveats: With doses of 0.1 to 3.0 mg/kg, CD4+ and CD8+ blood T cells had undergone clonal expansion by week 6. Partial responders at 0.1-3.0 mg/kg had among the lowest clonal expansion.

This receptor was taken from an adult with an advanced solid tumor such as melanoma, head and neck, liver or kidney cancer. This specimen was CD4+ or CD8+ T cells sorted from blood, taken in a trial of the OX40 agonist ivuxolimab. The V call is TRBV30, the J call TRBJ1-1; D is uncertain. CDR3 loop: CACLWWPEAFF. CDR3 sequence (DNA): TGTGCCTGCCTCTGGTGGCCTGAAGCTTTCTTT.